The 16 T cell receptor beta chains in this list originate from one sample, sequenced in a study of T cells in Graves' hyperthyroidism and ophthalmopathy. Amplification yielded TCR beta CDR3 regions, with RNA transcripts as the source. The TCR CDR3 first-round RT-PCR relied on the HTBI primer set. Each CDR3 protein is one row after TCRdb ran MiXCR on the multiplex PCR reads. The sample holds approximately 530,000 distinct CDR3 sequences, over 15% seen once. Material: blood. Receptors were obtained from a woman aged 18-29 years with Graves' hyperthyroidism.

This clonotype has a handful of counts. One end of the junction fails to match germline, which may point to a read error. The CDR3 here is CNARDATGVDRAGANVLTF. The CDR3 DNA is TGCAATGCTAGAGACGCGACGGGGGTGGACAGGGCTGGGGCCAACGTCCTGACTTTC. The chain has TRBV20-1 and TRBJ2-6, with TRBD1 matching 8 bases. This CDR3 comprises 19 residues. Per germline, CDR1 DFQATT and CDR2 SNEGSKA (reference sequence).

This clonotype was picked up many times. V usage is TRBV12-5 and J usage is TRBJ2-1; the D gene is possibly TRBD2 (6 bases). Trimming removed 1 base from V and 9 bases from J, with 13 bases in between. Germline CDR1 is LGHNT and CDR2 is FRNRAP. There are 14 residues in the CDR3. This CDR3 is CASGLAGTGSEQFF. The CDR3 DNA sequence: TGTGCTAGTGGTTTGGCCGGGACTGGGAGTGAGCAGTTCTTC.

The sample holds one count of this clonotype. One base away lies a much larger clone, so this may be a sequencing read error. V is TRBV12-3 or TRBV12-4 and J is TRBJ1-1; possible D gene TRBD1, 6 bases. The CDR3 loop spans 16 amino acids. V was cut by 5 bases and J by 0 bases, with 16 bases left in between. Here the CDR3 reads CASSPSAEGVNTEAFF. CDR3 bases: TGTGCCAGCAGTCCCTCCGCGGAGGGGGTGAACACTGAAGCTTTCTTT.

V gene TRBV28 combines with J gene TRBJ2-2; unclear D gene. V gave up 1 base and J gave up 4 bases, with 13 bases separating them. Germline CDR1 MDHEN, CDR2 SYDVKM. This CDR3 has 16 amino acids. The CDR3: CASSLSELGFTGELFF. The CDR3, as DNA: TGTGCCAGCAGTTTATCCGAGCTCGGTTTCACCGGGGAGCTGTTTTTT. Using reference TRBV28 and TRBJ2-2 for the parts outside the CDR3, the full variable domain is DVKVTQSSRYLVKRTGEKVFLECVQDMDHENMFWYRQDPGLGLRLIYFSYDVKMKEKGDIPEGYSVSREKKERFSLILESASTNQTSMYLCASSLSELGFTGELFFGEGSRLTVL.

V and J are TRBV15 and TRBJ2-2; D unresolved. V lost 3 bases to trimming and J lost 3 bases, with 11 bases between them. The CDR3 extends over 15 amino acids. The germline V gene has CDR1 LNHNV and CDR2 YYDKDF (reference sequence). The CDR3: CATSSTGRDTGELFF. In DNA form, the CDR3 reads TGTGCCACCAGCAGCACTGGGCGAGACACCGGGGAGCTGTTTTTT.

This clonotype was recorded at least ten times. V and J are TRBV6-5 and TRBJ2-6, with D maybe TRBD1 (5 bases). This CDR3 has 16 amino acids. The V end was cut by 2 bases, the J end by 1 base, with 9 bases between. CDR1 is MNHEY, CDR2 SVGAGI, per germline. The CDR3 sequence is CASSYVPGSGANVLTF. The DNA of the CDR3 is TGTGCCAGCAGTTACGTGCCAGGGTCTGGGGCCAACGTCCTGACTTTC.

This clonotype occurred many times. V usage is TRBV2 and J usage is TRBJ2-2; 8 bases map to TRBD2. V shed 7 bases and J 6 bases; nucleotides not matched to a gene: 13. This CDR3 has 16 residues. Germline assignment: CDR1 SNHLY and CDR2 FYNNEI. The CDR3 DNA follows: TGTGCCAGCACCTCCCCGGGAGGGGTGGGTGCCGGGGAGCTGTTTTTT. This codes for CASTSPGGVGAGELFF. Full variable domain (outside the CDR3, taken from reference TRBV2 and TRBJ2-2): EPEVTQTPSHQVTQMGQEVILRCVPISNHLYFYWYRQILGQKVEFLVSFYNNEISEKSEIFDDQFSVERPDGSNFTLKIRSTKLEDSAMYFCASTSPGGVGAGELFFGEGSRLTVL.

The CDR3 sequence: CATSISPNTEAFF. CDR3 nucleotides: TGTGCCACCAGCATCTCCCCGAACACTGAAGCTTTCTTT. This sequence joins TRBV15 and TRBJ1-1; D is undetermined. Trimming stripped 4 bases from V and 1 base from J, with 7 bases between. This CDR3 has 13 amino acids. Germline V lookup: CDR1 LNHNV, CDR2 YYDKDF (reference sequence). Full variable domain (outside the CDR3, taken from reference TRBV15 and TRBJ1-1): DAMVIQNPRYQVTQFGKPVTLSCSQTLNHNVMYWYQQKSSQAPKLLFHYYDKDFNNEADTPDNFQSRRPNTSFCFLDIRSPGLGDTAMYLCATSISPNTEAFFGQGTRLTVV.

This clonotype was counted only a few times. V usage is TRBV19 and J usage is TRBJ2-3, with D tentatively TRBD1 (5 bases). From germline, CDR1 is LNHDA and CDR2 SQIVND (reference sequence). The CDR3 runs to 11 residues. V was clipped by 6 bases and J by 7 bases, with 8 bases between them. The CDR3 loop is CASRTANTQYF. In DNA, the CDR3 is TGTGCCAGTAGGACAGCAAATACGCAGTATTTT.

The J gene is TRBJ1-1, the V gene TRBV7-2; D is perhaps TRBD1 (6 bases). CDR1 and CDR2 (germline): SGHTA, FQGNSA. This CDR3 has 12 amino acids. CDR3: CVGGSLYAEAFF. The CDR3 nucleotides read TGTGTCGGGGGCAGTTTATACGCTGAAGCTTTCTTT.

This clonotype was seen at least ten times. The rearrangement links TRBV12-3 or TRBV12-4 to TRBJ2-7, with D possibly called TRBD1 or TRBD2 (5 bases each). V was shortened by 2 bases and J by 0 bases, with 14 bases between the two germline ends. The length of the CDR3 is 16 residues. The CDR3 coding sequence is TGTGCCAGCAGTTTAAGGGGTGGGGACGGCTCCTACGAGCAGTACTTC. Protein sequence: CASSLRGGDGSYEQYF.

In its sample, this clonotype was seen a few times. The chain joins TRBV5-1 to TRBJ2-5, with 12 nucleotides matching TRBD2. The CDR3 is 18 residues long. In germline, CDR1 is SGHRS, CDR2 YFSETQ. With V trimmed by 2 bases and J by 5 bases, 13 bases remained unmatched. As DNA, the CDR3 is TGCGCCAGCAGCTTCGGAGCACTAGCGGGAGGTGGTAAGGAGACCCAGTACTTC. Translating gives CASSFGALAGGGKETQYF.

This clonotype has ten or more counts. One end of the junction fails to match germline, which may point to a read error. This chain joins TRBV7-2 and TRBJ2-1; either TRBD1 or TRBD2 may supply D (5 bases each). This CDR3 is 12 amino acids long. The germline gives CDR1 SGHTA, CDR2 FQGNSA. The CDR3 spells CASSSRTGTALF. The DNA of the CDR3 is TGTGCCAGCAGCTCGCGGACCGGGACCGCTCTCTTC.

The sample holds a few counts of this clonotype. The chain combines TRBV5-6 with TRBJ1-1; no firm D call. Germline V gene sequence: CDR1 SGHDT, CDR2 YYEEEE. The CDR3 extends over 14 amino acids. The V end lost 4 bases, the J end lost 10 bases, and 20 bases lay between the germline ends. CDR3 sequence reads: CASSQPGPGLGAFF. The CDR3 DNA reads TGTGCCAGCAGCCAACCGGGTCCCGGCTTGGGAGCTTTCTTT. Variable domain in full (rest from reference TRBV5-6 and TRBJ1-1): DAGVTQSPTHLIKTRGQQVTLRCSPKSGHDTVSWYQQALGQGPQFIFQYYEEEERQRGNFPDRFSGHQFPNYSSELNVNALLLGDSALYLCASSQPGPGLGAFFGQGTRLTVV.

V gene TRBV5-1 combines with J gene TRBJ2-7; TRBD2 is a possible D gene (6 bases). Per the germline V gene, CDR1 is SGHRS and CDR2 is YFSETQ. V gave up 4 bases and J gave up 3 bases, with 17 bases separating them. CDR3 length: 15 residues. The CDR3 nucleotides read TGCGCCAGCAGCCCCACGGTAGGGCGGGGCTACGAGCAGTACTTC. Amino acid sequence: CASSPTVGRGYEQYF.

This clonotype has a handful of counts. CDR3 loop: CSARTSGFVEQYF. The CDR3 DNA reads as TGCAGTGCTAGGACTAGCGGGTTTGTAGAGCAGTACTTC. The chain couples TRBV20-1 to TRBJ2-7; TRBD2 matches at 10 bases. The CDR3 loop spans 13 amino acids. Germline V lookup: CDR1 DFQATT, CDR2 SNEGSKA (reference sequence). The J segment lost 7 bases and the V segment lost 3 bases, leaving 6 bases of the junction unmatched.